Presented here are 28 T cell receptor beta chains from one specimen sequenced in a study of blood T cell repertoires in COVID-19. Only in-frame clones appear in the TCRdb table, and some are missing; sequencing was by immunoSEQ multiplex PCR. The top ten hold about 2.5% of the sample, which has some 390,000 clones, about 89% seen once. Sequenced material: peripheral blood. The receptors stem from a woman aged 60 to 75 with COVID-19, enrolled during active disease.

The V gene is TRBV7-3, the J gene TRBJ1-1, with D tentatively TRBD1 (5 bases). The germline V and J ends were trimmed by 5 bases and 1 base, with 5 bases remaining between them. Germline V gene lookup returns CDR1 SGHTA and CDR2 FQGTGA. The CDR3 is made up of 12 amino acids. The CDR3 nucleotides are TGTGCCAGCAGCCAGGGGAACACTGAAGCTTTCTTT. It codes for CASSQGNTEAFF.

The chain couples TRBV20-1 to TRBJ1-5; 7 bases are a match to TRBD1. Germline V lookup: CDR1 DFQATT, CDR2 SNEGSKA (reference sequence). This CDR3 is 13 amino acids long. After removal of 3 bases from V and 7 bases from J, the junction contained 6 bases not matched to a gene. The CDR3 here is CSASRGLNQPQHF. As DNA, the CDR3 is TGCAGTGCTAGTAGGGGGCTGAACCAGCCCCAGCATTTT.

The V and J genes are TRBV5-1 and TRBJ2-7; D not resolved. Looked up from germline, CDR1 is SGHRS and CDR2 is YFSETQ. The V and J ends lost 4 bases and 3 bases respectively, with 20 bases between them. There are 16 residues in the CDR3. The chain's CDR3 is CASSDVAALRVYEQYF. Here the CDR3 DNA reads TGCGCCAGCAGCGACGTCGCGGCCTTGAGAGTCTACGAGCAGTACTTC. The variable domain in full, with the rest retrieved from reference TRBV5-1 and TRBJ2-7, is KAGVTQTPRYLIKTRGQQVTLSCSPISGHRSVSWYQQTPGQGLQFLFEYFSETQRNKGNFPGRFSGRQFSNSRSEMNVSTLELGDSALYLCASSDVAALRVYEQYFGPGTRLTVT.

This clone came up a few times. V is TRBV5-6 and J is TRBJ1-2; 7 bases fit TRBD1. The CDR3 runs 18 residues. Germline loops: CDR1 SGHDT, CDR2 YYEEEE. The V segment lost 1 base and the J segment 2 bases; nucleotides outside the gene matches: 14. The chain's CDR3 is CASSLRWRGQSWNYGYTF. The CDR3 DNA reads as TGTGCCAGCAGCTTGAGGTGGAGGGGGCAATCGTGGAACTATGGCTACACCTTC.

The chain employs TRBV19 and TRBJ1-6; 7 nucleotides line up with TRBD1. This CDR3 region has 13 residues. The germline CDR1 and CDR2 sequences are LNHDA and SQIVND (reference sequence). The trim removed 7 bases at V and 10 bases at J, leaving 7 bases unmatched. The CDR3 spells CASKTGPVSPLHF. In DNA form, the CDR3 reads TGTGCCAGTAAGACAGGGCCAGTGTCACCCCTCCACTTT.

The chain links TRBV5-4 to TRBJ2-3; TRBD2 agrees at 7 bases. The CDR3 has 15 amino acids. Germline V gives CDR1 SGHNT, CDR2 YYREEE (reference sequence). The V segment lost 4 bases and the J segment 1 base; nucleotides outside the gene matches: 6. CDR3 nucleotide sequence: TGTGCCAGCAGCCGCGGACTAGGGGGCACAGATACGCAGTATTTT. Its translation: CASSRGLGGTDTQYF.

The chain couples TRBV19 to TRBJ2-2; maybe TRBD1 (6 bases). Germline values: CDR1 LNHDA, CDR2 SQIVND (reference sequence). With 7 bases removed from V and 1 base from J, the gap between germline ends came to 13 bases. The CDR3 runs to 15 residues. The CDR3 coding sequence is TGTGCCAGTACCTTGACAGGAGTGAACACCGGGGAGCTGTTTTTT. Protein product: CASTLTGVNTGELFF.

V is TRBV7-6 and J is TRBJ1-5; 8 bases map to TRBD1. CDR3 length equals 13 residues. Per germline, CDR1 SGHVS and CDR2 FNYEAQ. Losses at the gene ends were 4 bases for V and 11 bases for J; bases not matched to a gene: 7. The CDR3 region has the DNA TGTGCCAGCAGCTCCAGTAGACAGGGGACCCAGCATTTT. Translated: CASSSSRQGTQHF.

This sequence joins TRBV5-1 and TRBJ2-2; tentatively, D is TRBD2 (7 bases). The germline V gene has CDR1 SGHRS and CDR2 YFSETQ. CDR3 length equals 15 residues. Trimming cost V 0 bases and J 7 bases, with 13 bases left between them. CDR3 nucleotide sequence: TGCGCCAGCAGCTTGGCCGGGGGGCGGTACGGGGAGCTGTTTTTT. As protein: CASSLAGGRYGELFF.

The genes are TRBV4-1 and TRBJ1-2; 7 bases fit TRBD1. This CDR3 comprises 14 residues. Trimming at V came to 2 bases and at J to 4 bases, leaving 4 bases not matched to a gene. From germline, CDR1 is MGHRA and CDR2 YSYEKL. This CDR3 reads CASSQSTGTYGYTF. For the CDR3, the DNA is TGCGCCAGCAGCCAATCGACAGGGACCTATGGCTACACCTTC.

Only one count was recorded for this clone. This sequence joins TRBV6-6 and TRBJ1-2; tentative D call: TRBD1 (5 bases). Germline loops: CDR1 MNHNY, CDR2 SVGAGI (reference sequence). This CDR3 has 13 residues. CDR3 protein: CAVRGDYGYGYTF. The CDR3 DNA sequence: TGTGCTGTTAGAGGGGACTACGGTTATGGCTACACCTTC.

This clone was found once. This chain links TRBV3-1 (or the pseudogene TRBV3-2) with TRBJ2-7, with 10 nucleotides matching TRBD1. CDR3 size: 15 residues. With 2 bases clipped from V and 3 bases from J, the junction kept 4 bases outside the gene matches. CDR1 is LGHDT, CDR2 YNNKEL, per germline (reference sequence). The CDR3 sequence is CASSQTGTGVYEQYF. In nucleotides, the CDR3 is TGTGCCAGCAGCCAAACCGGGACAGGGGTCTACGAGCAGTACTTC.

This clone was seen once. The chain combines TRBV14 with TRBJ1-5; D not resolved. Per the germline V gene, CDR1 is SGHDN and CDR2 is FVKESK. Trimming shortened V by 1 base and J by 4 bases, and 14 bases separated the two germline ends. The CDR3 is 16 amino acids. The CDR3 nucleotides read TGTGCCAGCAGCCAAGTCATAGGAAGGGAGAATCAGCCCCAGCATTTT. It specifies CASSQVIGRENQPQHF.

The CDR3: CASSGTENSNQPQHF. The CDR3 coding sequence is TGTGCCAGCAGTGGGACAGAAAATAGCAATCAGCCCCAGCATTTT. The chain has TRBV2 and TRBJ1-5; TRBD1 is a possible D gene (6 bases). V gave up 4 bases and J gave up 0 bases, with 10 bases separating them. CDR1 and CDR2 from the germline V gene are SNHLY and FYNNEI. This CDR3 has 15 amino acids.

The chain joins TRBV5-1 to TRBJ1-1; unclear D gene. Germline-derived CDR1 and CDR2 are SGHRS and YFSETQ. CDR3 length equals 14 residues. Trimming removed 2 bases at V and 3 bases at J, with 11 bases between. The CDR3 DNA is TGCGCCAGCAGCTTACTTTACAGAGACACTGAAGCTTTCTTT. Residues: CASSLLYRDTEAFF.

The chain uses TRBV3-1 (or the pseudogene TRBV3-2) and TRBJ1-1; maybe TRBD1 (6 bases). The germline V gene has CDR1 LGHDT and CDR2 YNNKEL (reference sequence). There are 14 residues in the CDR3. Trimming removed 1 base from V and 5 bases from J, with 11 bases in between. The CDR3 loop reads CASSQGTARTEAFF. CDR3 in DNA: TGTGCCAGCAGCCAAGGGACAGCTAGGACTGAAGCTTTCTTT.

The CDR3, as DNA: TGTGCCAGCTCACCAACCGCGGATTTCTATGGCTACACCTTC. As protein: CASSPTADFYGYTF. The chain couples TRBV18 to TRBJ1-2; no clear D. CDR1 and CDR2 (germline): KGHSH, LQKENI. This CDR3 region has 14 residues. Trimming took 2 bases from V and 4 from J, leaving 11 bases between them.

This sequence joins TRBV19 and TRBJ1-6, with 7 positions matching TRBD1. V shed 1 base, J shed 9 bases, and the junction held 12 bases outside the gene matches. Germline V gene lookup returns CDR1 LNHDA and CDR2 SQIVND (reference sequence). The CDR3 is 17 amino acids. The CDR3 DNA reads TGTGCCAGTAGTATAGCCCCGGGACAGCTCCCTGGTTCACCCCTCCACTTT. This gives the protein CASSIAPGQLPGSPLHF.

The V and J genes are TRBV19 and TRBJ1-5; TRBD1 agrees at 7 bases. The V gene's germline CDR1 is LNHDA and CDR2 SQIVND (reference sequence). There are 13 residues in the CDR3. The V gene end was trimmed by 9 bases and the J gene end by 4 bases; junction bases not matched to a gene: 6. The DNA of the CDR3 is TGTGCCAGCGTTCAGGGGGTGAATCAGCCCCAGCATTTT. Its translation: CASVQGVNQPQHF.

This sequence joins TRBV5-1 and TRBJ1-4, with D maybe TRBD1 (5 bases). In germline, CDR1 is SGHRS, CDR2 YFSETQ. V shed 4 bases and J shed 6 bases, with 16 bases lying between them. The CDR3 loop spans 15 amino acids. CDR3 bases: TGCGCCAGCAGCGCGTCCCCAGACAGTTATGAAAAACTGTTTTTT. Translating it yields CASSASPDSYEKLFF. The variable domain in full, completed from reference TRBV5-1 and TRBJ1-4, reads KAGVTQTPRYLIKTRGQQVTLSCSPISGHRSVSWYQQTPGQGLQFLFEYFSETQRNKGNFPGRFSGRQFSNSRSEMNVSTLELGDSALYLCASSASPDSYEKLFFGSGTQLSVL.

The chain combines TRBV5-1 with TRBJ1-6; D remains ambiguous. CDR3 length equals 15 residues. Germline CDR1 reads SGHRS; CDR2 reads YFSETQ. V lost 1 base, J lost 4 bases, and 9 bases lay in between. CDR3 loop: CASSLSASYNSPLHF. The CDR3 nucleotides read TGCGCCAGCAGCTTGTCAGCTAGTTATAATTCACCCCTCCACTTT.

The chain is built from TRBV3-1 (or the pseudogene TRBV3-2) and TRBJ2-3; 7 nucleotides match TRBD1. The germline gives CDR1 LGHDT, CDR2 YNNKEL (reference sequence). The CDR3 is 16 residues long. J lost 0 bases, V lost 4 bases, and 7 bases had no gene match. The CDR3 protein is CASSPHRGGSTDTQYF. DNA for the CDR3: TGTGCCAGCAGCCCCCACAGGGGTGGTAGCACAGATACGCAGTATTTT.

The chain links TRBV27 to TRBJ2-1; 9 bases match TRBD2. The CDR3 totals 15 residues. After removal of 5 bases from V and 2 bases from J, the junction contained 4 bases not matched to a gene. Germline loops: CDR1 MNHEY, CDR2 SMNVEV (reference sequence). CDR3 sequence (DNA): TGTGCCAGCAGTCTAGCGGGGTCGACCTACAATGAGCAGTTCTTC. Protein product: CASSLAGSTYNEQFF.

This chain connects TRBV5-6 to TRBJ1-4, with D unclear. In germline, CDR1 is SGHDT, CDR2 YYEEEE. Trimming took off 0 bases at V and 5 bases at J, with 8 bases between the two ends. The CDR3 has 14 residues. CDR3: CASSLDGLNEKLFF. The DNA for the CDR3 is TGTGCCAGCAGCTTGGACGGACTCAATGAAAAACTGTTTTTT. Full variable domain (remainder filled in from reference TRBV5-6 and TRBJ1-4): DAGVTQSPTHLIKTRGQQVTLRCSPKSGHDTVSWYQQALGQGPQFIFQYYEEEERQRGNFPDRFSGHQFPNYSSELNVNALLLGDSALYLCASSLDGLNEKLFFGSGTQLSVL.

The rearrangement links TRBV30 to TRBJ2-3, with TRBD2 matching over 8 bases. V dropped 0 bases and J dropped 5; count of bases not matched to a gene: 7. The CDR3 totals 15 residues. CDR1 and CDR2 (germline): GTSNPN, SVGIG (reference sequence). The CDR3, as DNA: TGTGCCTGGAGTGTATACGGGGGGGGAGAAGATACGCAGTATTTT. It codes for CAWSVYGGGEDTQYF. The full variable domain, completed using reference TRBV30 and TRBJ2-3, is SQTIHQWPATLVQPVGSPLSLECTVEGTSNPNLYWYRQAAGRGLQLLFYSVGIGQISSEVPQNLSASRPQDRQFILSSKKLLLSDSGFYLCAWSVYGGGEDTQYFGPGTRLTVL.

The rearrangement uses TRBV5-1 and TRBJ2-7; 10 nucleotides match TRBD1. Germline V CDR1 and CDR2: SGHRS, YFSETQ. The CDR3 loop spans 16 amino acids. The trim removed 2 bases at V and 2 bases at J, leaving 7 bases unmatched. The CDR3 loop is CASSFIYGQGAYEQYF. As DNA, the CDR3 is TGCGCCAGCAGCTTTATTTACGGACAGGGGGCCTACGAGCAGTACTTC.

The rearrangement uses TRBV15 and TRBJ1-1; D is perhaps TRBD1 (5 bases). Trimming cost V 8 bases and J 0 bases, with 10 bases left between them. Germline CDR1 is LNHNV and CDR2 is YYDKDF (reference sequence). The CDR3 covers 13 residues. The CDR3 DNA sequence: TGTGCCACCTCGAAGGGGATGAACACTGAAGCTTTCTTT. Protein: CATSKGMNTEAFF.

The genes are TRBV19 and TRBJ1-6; 11 positions match TRBD1. Germline CDR1 LNHDA, CDR2 SQIVND (reference sequence). This CDR3 has 14 residues. The V and J ends lost 7 bases and 7 bases, in that order; junction bases with no gene match: 3. The CDR3 protein is CASTRDRGNSPLHF. Written as DNA, the CDR3 is TGTGCCAGTACCCGGGACAGGGGGAATTCACCCCTCCACTTT.